The present TCR beta chain was sequenced within a study of cytomegalovirus exposure and HLA in healthy donors (dated by TCRdb to 2015 to 2018). Background on the whole study: An earlier analysis of around 600 of the donors reported roughly 300 Gb of sequence data and roughly 110 million unique TCR beta sequences from roughly 180 million T cells. The genetic ancestry cluster associated with self-reported Caucasian donors included over 80% of the 350 to 500 genotyped donors. Using immunosequencing, the study profiled T cell repertoires from approximately 700 subjects and related those repertoires to cytomegalovirus serostatus. In an earlier analysis of 587 of the donors, high-throughput TCR beta sequencing was used to judge whether each TCR beta V gene segment behaved as functional or pseudogenic. The number of donors typed differed by locus, with roughly 629-640 for A, B, C, DRB1 and DQB1, around 520 for DQA1, approximately 570 for DPA1, and 450 to 480 for DPB1. In addition to the first cohort of 666 subjects, a separate validation cohort of approximately 130 different subjects was used. To predict cytomegalovirus infection status, the study combined high-throughput TCR immunosequencing, statistical association of individual TCRs with disease status, and machine learning. The study was designed to test whether signatures of past pathogen exposure could be identified by cataloging public T cell receptors. All discovery cohort repertoires had been generated using a single sequencing platform. Rather than drawing on any new phenotypic data, the later analysis identified candidate immune exposures from TCR beta sequences and the way those sequences occurred across donors. Around 330 gigabases of sequencing data and 70 million to 95 million unique TCR sequences made up an early release that covered under 750 HLA-typed donors. To study patterns of TCR occurrence, a later analysis re-analyzed previously published TCR beta repertoires from 666 donors and added high-resolution HLA genotyping. A handful of DR-DQ haplotypes were handled as single units for association and clustering because linkage in the cohort was strong. Both class I and class II loci were covered by HLA typing, at four-digit resolution. On average, 235,054 unique TCR beta nucleotide sequences were sequenced per donor among about 400 genotyped donors of the cohort, with 15% to 20% of those sequences being non-productive. Genome-wide SNP genotypes for about 55% of the 666 donors were used in a later genetic analysis, which treated that subset as a discovery cohort. Donor age, sex, ethnicity and CMV serostatus were collected together with the repertoire data. General conclusions and limits of the study: Cytomegalovirus status was reported to be diagnosed by the classifier with high specificity and sensitivity in both the original and validation cohorts. Because counts were too low, about 17 rarely observed V segments, including chromosome 9 orphons, were excluded from the earlier analysis of some 590 of the donors. In vitro tests confirmed that three of the cytomegalovirus-associated TCR beta chains recognize cytomegalovirus antigens. Some IMGT-functional V segments, including TRBV6-2 and TRBV6-3, could not be distinguished by the 87-base-pair reads and were therefore excluded. According to a later analysis, most CMV-associated TCR beta chains appeared to be HLA-restricted, and the HLA associations seemed to be driven largely by CMV exposure. Compared with equally common non-associated chains, HLA-associated TCR beta chains in a later analysis were more clonally expanded and had lower generation probabilities. A later analysis associated approximately 17,000 TCR beta sequences with specific HLA alleles at a false discovery rate of 0.05. Across donors, most TCR sequences were observed very rarely, whereas some public TCRs were present in many individuals. Linkage disequilibrium might explain the correlated functional status among segregating V segments, but an unknown experimental factor could not be ruled out. The study gave a list of some 150 TCR beta chains associated with cytomegalovirus. The presence/absence analyses assumed that sequencing depth was roughly uniform across donors, and that assumption may not be true. A later genetic analysis associated a missense DCLRE1C variant with V-gene and J-gene trimming of TCR beta chains, and an independent cohort replicated the association. In a later analysis, several top co-occurrence clusters were reported to appear linked to parvovirus B19, influenza, CMV and Epstein-Barr virus. This cohort had only TCR beta chains sequenced, and the lack of alpha or paired-chain data limited which features could be detected. A later genetic analysis reported fewer N-insertions in productive TCRs among donors in an Asian-associated ancestry cluster than the roughly 700-donor mean. CMV serostatus was the only immune exposure information available for the cohort. The authors suggested that the approach could potentially be generalized to other disease states and immunological phenotypes. The sequencing pipeline was judged likely to have produced a cluster of highly shared sequence variants as a technical artifact. An earlier analysis of several hundred of the donors showed that most TCR beta V segments appeared in productive rearrangements either about 87% or about 30% of the time, which broadly matched IMGT annotations. According to a later analysis, TCR association rates differed among HLA loci, with DRB1 alleles showing the most associated TCRs and HLA-C alleles showing the fewest. Because some donors lacked HLA typing at each locus, the association tests relied only on the typed subset. Assigning TCR associations to individual alleles was difficult when HLA alleles, especially DR and DQ, strongly co-occurred. A further reported finding was that TCR beta sequences accurately predicted the HLA-A and HLA-B alleles for most subjects in the first cohort.

Reading from cysteine to phenylalanine, the CDR3 counts 15 amino acids. The kept DNA is CDR3 alone, 45 bases in frame from the first base. At the junction V is shortened by 0 bases and J by 4 bases, with 12 bases in between. CDR1 and CDR2 were assigned from the germline V gene as MNHEY and SVGAGI. To note about this clone: Its antigen has not been determined. No much larger clone exists at a distance of one base, and base qualities are not known.

Library construction relied on the immunoSEQ multiplex PCR assay. For the multiplex PCR, a mixture combining 60 forward primers for TCR Vbeta segments and 13 reverse primers for TCR Jbeta segments was used. The CDR3 region of rearranged TCR beta genes was amplified from genomic DNA with a multiplex PCR assay. On the Illumina HiSeq System, the amplified TCR beta libraries were sequenced as 87-base-pair reads. Turning to the authors' computational methods: A later analysis tallied tens of millions of unique TCR beta chains across the 666 repertoires, and about 12 million of those chains were shared by two or more donors. A nearest-neighbor algorithm error-corrected the raw reads and collapsed the reads into unique sequences, merging closely related sequences to remove PCR and sequencing errors. CDR3 sequences were aligned to IMGT reference sequences to assign V, D and J gene segments. For a sequence to be retained, a match of at least six nucleotides to both a V gene segment and a J gene segment was required. Rearrangements were called productive when the CDR3 lacked stop codons and stayed in frame with V and J; all others were non-productive. Following IMGT convention, CDR3 was defined as the stretch from the second conserved V-encoded cysteine up to the conserved J-encoded phenylalanine. In an earlier analysis of more than 550 of the donors, sequences lacking an unambiguous match to a single V gene segment were excluded. In an earlier analysis of around 600 of the donors, V segments were called functional above 56.7% productive rearrangements and were called segregating when the between-donor standard deviation exceeded 5%. A statistical classification framework was developed to diagnose cytomegalovirus status using the catalog of TCR beta chain sequences. In a later analysis, V and J genes were assigned by comparing TCR nucleotide sequences against IMGT/GENE-DB human TR gene sequences. Using the TCRdist pipeline, a later analysis assigned CDR3 sequences along with most-parsimonious VDJ recombination scenarios. In a later analysis, each TCR beta chain was defined by its CDR3 amino acid sequence together with its V-gene family, and reads without a unique V-gene family were excluded. In a later analysis, 550 to 650 highly shared, low-generation-probability nucleotide sequences were removed to address suspected cross-contamination and a sequencing artifact. A later analysis calculated a clonal expansion index for each public chain from normalized within-repertoire ranks of inferred template counts. In a later analysis, generation probabilities were computed using a VDJ recombination model fitted to out-of-frame rearrangements, and the results were checked against IGoR. In a later analysis, hypergeometric tests were used to score TCR-TCR, TCR-HLA and TCR-CMV co-occurrence, with a repertoire-size bias correction applied to TCR pairs. A later analysis estimated false discovery rates by permuting HLA or CMV assignments 20 times. In a later analysis, co-occurring TCRs were grouped using DBSCAN, and TCRdist sequence similarity was added for clustering within HLA-allele-positive subsets. Co-occurrence clustering excluded repertoires with fewer than 30,000 or more than 120,000 public chains, plus five with anomalous nucleotide sharing. This immuneACCESS table, as held by TCRdb, lists in-frame sequences with V and J called but not all clones. Of the missing ones, under half trace to an unresolved V gene in checked studies; the others have no known cause. V and J calls and clone size follow that table, whereas D and trimming were derived from the DNA. Within this sample are 100,000 to 150,000 clones, with 75% to 85% of them counted one time only. The ten largest clones represent 2% to 3% of the sample.

The cohort comprised some 730 healthy bone marrow donors. Cohort members were all nominally healthy when sampled, although unrecorded immune exposures were likely present. The donor was CMV seronegative and belonged to the group of roughly 330 seronegative cohort members. Every donor gave a peripheral blood sample, and the peripheral blood mononuclear cells from that sample were used for TCR beta sequencing. Genomic DNA was extracted from the blood cell samples with the Qiagen DNeasy Blood Extraction Kit. Sequencing was carried out using PBMCs. The TCR originated in a man aged 25-40 years in good health and CMV-seronegative. The chain uses TRBV6-5 and TRBJ1-1; TRBD1 is possibly the D segment (5 matching bases). The DNA reads as follows: TGTGCCAGCAGTTACTCTGCTTTGGGGGGCACTGAAGCTTTCTTT. This yields the protein CASSYSALGGTEAFF.